Detailed here is one T cell receptor (beta chain). Its antigen is as yet unknown. This sample stems from a study of Tregs in tolerant kidney transplant recipients. Germline CDR1 reads SGHVS; CDR2 reads FNYEAQ. J was trimmed by 0 bases and V by 2 bases; bases with no gene match: 3. The CDR3 loop spans 16 amino acids. Produced via immunoSEQ multiplex PCR; TCRdb's table is partial and in-frame only. The table includes 120,000 or so clones, 92% detected once. Thawed PBMCs were FACS-sorted into unstimulated CD4+CD25+CD127- regulatory T cells, CD4+CD25- non-regulatory cells, CD4 and CD8 cells. The study's findings and limits: Validation in larger populations is needed because few patients were studied. This study did not directly address biological reproducibility.

The specimen was CD4+ T cells from blood. This sequence originates from a human donor in good health. The V call is TRBV7-6, the J call TRBJ2-1; 8 bases line up with TRBD2. The CDR3 sequence is CASSLLLAASYNEQFF. CDR3 coding DNA: TGTGCCAGCAGCTTACTACTAGCGGCCTCCTACAATGAGCAGTTCTTC.